The sequence of this TCR beta chain was determined in a study of Graves' ophthalmopathy and Graves' hyperthyroidism. Scientists amplified the TCR beta CDR3 regions from RNA transcripts. RT-PCR was first run with HTBI primers, then multiplex PCR in a second round. One entry per CDR3 protein, called by TCRdb with MiXCR from the multiplex PCR reads. The table has 150,000 to 200,000 distinct CDR3 sequences, approximately 40% seen once. The PBMCs were taken from approximately 9 ml of fresh peripheral blood. Study-wide points: The study's model predicted ophthalmopathy progression at 65% to 71% sensitivity and 72.22% specificity.

Ten or more counts support this clonotype. Its specificity is unknown. The CDR3 is 15 residues long. J was trimmed by 0 bases and V by 5 bases; bases with no gene match: 6. Germline V gene data show CDR1 as LGHNA and CDR2 as YNFKEQ. This clonotype was obtained from a man aged 25-45 years with Graves' ophthalmopathy. The rearrangement links TRBV4-2 to TRBJ2-7; 8 bases are a match to TRBD1. Sample: peripheral blood. CDR3 region: CASSVQGASSYEQYF. CDR3 nucleotide sequence: TGTGCCAGCAGCGTCCAGGGGGCATCCTCCTACGAGCAGTACTTC.